The 2 T cell receptor beta chains listed next were all sequenced from one sample in a study of T-cell reconstitution after alpha-beta-depleted transplantation in children. Researchers prepared the TCRbeta library using unique molecular identifiers, the study reports. One entry per CDR3 protein results from TCRdb running MiXCR on the PCR reads. The profile shows approximately 390,000 distinct CDR3 sequences, 9.5% to 13% of them singletons. The material sequenced was PBMCs from the stem cell graft donor, taken from the stem cell graft. Receptors originate from a human donor who donated a stem cell graft to a child with acute myeloid leukemia.

This clonotype came up a few times. The CDR3 nucleotides are TGTGCCAGCAGTTTCCTAGAGGGGTATAGCACAGATACGCAGTATTTT. Translating gives CASSFLEGYSTDTQYF. This sequence joins TRBV6-5 and TRBJ2-3; either TRBD1 or TRBD2 may fit D (5 bases each). V gave up 4 bases and J gave up 0 bases, with 14 bases separating them. This CDR3 has 16 amino acids. Per germline, CDR1 MNHEY and CDR2 SVGAGI.

The chain recombines TRBV29-1 with TRBJ2-1, with D unclear. Germline CDR1 SQVTM, CDR2 ANQGSEA. This CDR3 comprises 10 residues. V was clipped by 3 bases and J by 7 bases, with 4 bases between them. The CDR3 region is CSVESNEQFF. CDR3 nucleotides: TGCAGCGTTGAGTCAAATGAGCAGTTCTTC.